The following is a T cell receptor beta chain sequence with its context. The source of the sample is a study of cytomegalovirus exposure and HLA in healthy donors. Unmatched junction bases numbered 7, after V lost 5 bases and J lost 1 base. Germline V gives CDR1 SSHAT, CDR2 FNYEAQ (reference sequence). The CDR3 runs to 16 residues. Both 60 Vbeta primers and 13 Jbeta primers went into the PCR. The assay was immunoSEQ multiplex PCR, and TCRdb's table has in-frame clones only and misses some. The sample has about 100,000 clones; about 81% are singletons. Input material: PBMCs. V gene TRBV7-7 combines with J gene TRBJ2-2; TRBD2 aligns across 7 bases. The clonotype originates from a man between 45 and 60 years old in good health and CMV-seronegative. The CDR3 loop is CASSPSSGVNTGELFF. The CDR3 nucleotides read TGTGCCAGCAGCCCTTCTAGCGGAGTGAACACCGGGGAGCTGTTTTTT.